The rows below give T cell receptor beta chains drawn from one sample of a study of cytomegalovirus exposure and HLA in healthy donors. Profiling relied on immunoSEQ multiplex PCR, and the TCRdb table lists in-frame clones only, not all of them. The sample shows 150,000 to 200,000 clones, about 76% of them seen only once. The specimen was PBMCs. The receptors here all came from a woman aged 40 to 50 in good health and CMV-seropositive. Each CDR3 is given with its conserved first and last residue. Fields, in order: J gene, CDR3 length, D gene, V gene, clone size, CDR3 DNA, CDR3 protein. D genes are given only for firm matches. Clone size is shown for a subset of rows, as once, few, many or a class of expanded clone.

J gene: TRBJ2-7; CDR3 length: 13; D gene: NA; V gene: TRBV18; clone size: NA; CDR3 DNA: TGTGCCAGCTCACCAGGCGCGGTCTACGAGCAGTACTTC; CDR3 protein: CASSPGAVYEQYF
J gene: TRBJ1-1; CDR3 length: 15; D gene: TRBD1; V gene: TRBV9; clone size: NA; CDR3 DNA: TGTGCCAGCAGCGCCCGGGACAGGGGGCGAAGTGAAGCTTTCTTT; CDR3 protein: CASSARDRGRSEAFF
J gene: TRBJ1-2; CDR3 length: 15; D gene: TRBD1; V gene: TRBV18; clone size: NA; CDR3 DNA: TGTGCCAGCTCACCTTATATTGACAGGGTGAATGGCTACACCTTC; CDR3 protein: CASSPYIDRVNGYTF
J gene: TRBJ2-2; CDR3 length: 15; D gene: NA; V gene: TRBV6-5; clone size: NA; CDR3 DNA: TGTGCCAGCAGCCTAAGGGCAAGCGGGACCGGGGAGCTGTTTTTT; CDR3 protein: CASSLRASGTGELFF
J gene: TRBJ2-7; CDR3 length: 13; D gene: NA; V gene: TRBV6-5; clone size: once; CDR3 DNA: TGTGCCAGCAGGGGGCAGAACCCCTACGAGCAGTACTTC; CDR3 protein: CASRGQNPYEQYF
J gene: TRBJ2-3; CDR3 length: 14; D gene: NA; V gene: TRBV6-5; clone size: NA; CDR3 DNA: TGTGCCAGCAGTTACGGGCTGAGCACAGATACGCAGTATTTT; CDR3 protein: CASSYGLSTDTQYF
J gene: TRBJ2-5; CDR3 length: 13; D gene: TRBD2; V gene: TRBV30; clone size: NA; CDR3 DNA: TGTGCCTGGAGTGCAGCGGGAGTCGCGACCCAGTACTTC; CDR3 protein: CAWSAAGVATQYF
J gene: TRBJ2-3; CDR3 length: 17; D gene: TRBD2; V gene: TRBV10-1; clone size: NA; CDR3 DNA: TGCGCCAGCAGTGAGAGGGCTAGCGGGGACGCACGGAATACGCAGTATTTT; CDR3 protein: CASSERASGDARNTQYF
J gene: TRBJ2-2; CDR3 length: 15; D gene: TRBD2; V gene: TRBV2; clone size: NA; CDR3 DNA: TGTGCCAGCAAAGGACTAGCGGGGAACACCGGGGAGCTGTTTTTT; CDR3 protein: CASKGLAGNTGELFF
J gene: TRBJ2-1; CDR3 length: 13; D gene: TRBD2; V gene: TRBV5-4; clone size: once; CDR3 DNA: TGTGCCAGCAGTACGGGACTAGCGGCAGAGCAGTTCTTC; CDR3 protein: CASSTGLAAEQFF
J gene: TRBJ1-4; CDR3 length: 16; D gene: TRBD1; V gene: TRBV7-9; clone size: NA; CDR3 DNA: TGTGCCAGCAGTCAACAGGGGGCGAGTGGTAATGAAAAACTGTTTTTT; CDR3 protein: CASSQQGASGNEKLFF
J gene: TRBJ2-1; CDR3 length: 16; D gene: TRBD2; V gene: TRBV4-1; clone size: NA; CDR3 DNA: TGCGCCAGCAGCCAAGACTGGGCTAGCGGGTACAATGAGCAGTTCTTC; CDR3 protein: CASSQDWASGYNEQFF
J gene: TRBJ2-7; CDR3 length: 15; D gene: NA; V gene: TRBV7-8; clone size: NA; CDR3 DNA: TGTGCCAGCAGCGCCCCCGCTGGCGGGCCCTACGAGCAGTACTTC; CDR3 protein: CASSAPAGGPYEQYF
J gene: TRBJ2-2; CDR3 length: 15; D gene: NA; V gene: TRBV5-5; clone size: few; CDR3 DNA: TGTGCCAGCAGCAGGCTCACAGCGAACACCGGGGAGCTGTTTTTT; CDR3 protein: CASSRLTANTGELFF
J gene: TRBJ2-7; CDR3 length: 14; D gene: NA; V gene: TRBV5-6; clone size: NA; CDR3 DNA: TGTGCCAGCAGCTTTGCAGGGCCCACCTACGAGCAGTACTTC; CDR3 protein: CASSFAGPTYEQYF
J gene: TRBJ1-1; CDR3 length: 14; D gene: TRBD1; V gene: TRBV5-1; clone size: NA; CDR3 DNA: TGCGCCAGCAGCCCCCTGGCCACACAGGGGCGGGCTTTCTTT; CDR3 protein: CASSPLATQGRAFF
J gene: TRBJ2-5; CDR3 length: 12; D gene: NA; V gene: TRBV12-5; clone size: NA; CDR3 DNA: TGTGCTAGTGGACGGGTACAAGAGACCCAGTACTTC; CDR3 protein: CASGRVQETQYF
J gene: TRBJ1-4; CDR3 length: 14; D gene: NA; V gene: TRBV7-2; clone size: NA; CDR3 DNA: TGTGCCAGCAGTCTGGGCAGCTCTAATGAAAAACTGTTTTTT; CDR3 protein: CASSLGSSNEKLFF
J gene: TRBJ2-5; CDR3 length: 16; D gene: TRBD2; V gene: TRBV5-6; clone size: NA; CDR3 DNA: TGTGCCAGCAGCTCTGACCGTAAGCGGGGGTGGGAGACCCAGTACTTC; CDR3 protein: CASSSDRKRGWETQYF
J gene: TRBJ1-3; CDR3 length: 14; D gene: TRBD1; V gene: TRBV6-1; clone size: NA; CDR3 DNA: TGTGCCAGCAGTGAAAGGGGGCTCAAGAACACCATATATTTT; CDR3 protein: CASSERGLKNTIYF
J gene: TRBJ2-1; CDR3 length: 14; D gene: TRBD1; V gene: TRBV2; clone size: NA; CDR3 DNA: TGTGCCAGCACCTGGACAGGGGGCAAGAATGAGCAGTTCTTC; CDR3 protein: CASTWTGGKNEQFF
J gene: TRBJ2-7; CDR3 length: 15; D gene: NA; V gene: TRBV23-1; clone size: NA; CDR3 DNA: TGCGCCAGCGGTGCGGCCGGGTCCTCTTTCTACGAGCAGTACTTC; CDR3 protein: CASGAAGSSFYEQYF
J gene: TRBJ2-7; CDR3 length: 15; D gene: TRBD1; V gene: TRBV18; clone size: NA; CDR3 DNA: TGTGCCAGCTCACCCCCCGGACAGGGTCCCTACGAGCAGTACTTC; CDR3 protein: CASSPPGQGPYEQYF
J gene: TRBJ2-1; CDR3 length: 14; D gene: NA; V gene: TRBV7-2; clone size: NA; CDR3 DNA: TGTGCCAGCAGCTTCGGGGGGCCTGGGAATGAGCAGTTCTTC; CDR3 protein: CASSFGGPGNEQFF
J gene: TRBJ2-1; CDR3 length: 16; D gene: TRBD2; V gene: TRBV5-1; clone size: few; CDR3 DNA: TGCGCCAGCAGCTTTCGCTGGGGGGAGGGCCTCAATGAGCAGTTCTTC; CDR3 protein: CASSFRWGEGLNEQFF
J gene: TRBJ1-1; CDR3 length: 13; D gene: TRBD1; V gene: TRBV6-5; clone size: once; CDR3 DNA: TGTGCCAGCAGGGACAGGGGCGGCACTGAAGCTTTCTTT; CDR3 protein: CASRDRGGTEAFF
J gene: TRBJ2-7; CDR3 length: 15; D gene: TRBD2; V gene: TRBV18; clone size: NA; CDR3 DNA: TGTGCCAGCTCACCCGGACTAGCGGATGCCTACGAGCAGTACTTC; CDR3 protein: CASSPGLADAYEQYF
J gene: TRBJ2-1; CDR3 length: 18; D gene: TRBD2; V gene: TRBV4-3; clone size: once; CDR3 DNA: TGCGCCAGCAGCCAAGATAGGGGGGCGGGAGGGCCCTACAATGAGCAGTTCTTC; CDR3 protein: CASSQDRGAGGPYNEQFF
J gene: TRBJ2-2; CDR3 length: 18; D gene: TRBD2; V gene: TRBV10-3; clone size: NA; CDR3 DNA: TGTGCCATCAGTGGTCATGGGACTAGCGGGGGAGGAACCGGGGAGCTGTTTTTT; CDR3 protein: CAISGHGTSGGGTGELFF
J gene: TRBJ2-7; CDR3 length: 14; D gene: TRBD1; V gene: TRBV27; clone size: NA; CDR3 DNA: TGTGCCAGCAGTTTTCAGGGGGCCAACTACGAGCAGTACTTC; CDR3 protein: CASSFQGANYEQYF
J gene: TRBJ1-2; CDR3 length: 12; D gene: NA; V gene: TRBV5-6; clone size: NA; CDR3 DNA: TGTGCCAGCAGCTTTACAGGGTACGGCTACACCTTC; CDR3 protein: CASSFTGYGYTF
J gene: TRBJ2-3; CDR3 length: 14; D gene: NA; V gene: TRBV10-3; clone size: NA; CDR3 DNA: TGTGCCATCAGTGAATTGGGCGACACAGATACGCAGTATTTT; CDR3 protein: CAISELGDTDTQYF
J gene: TRBJ2-3; CDR3 length: 13; D gene: NA; V gene: TRBV9; clone size: NA; CDR3 DNA: TGTGCCAGCAGCGTATATCTCACAGATACGCAGTATTTT; CDR3 protein: CASSVYLTDTQYF
J gene: TRBJ2-2; CDR3 length: 14; D gene: TRBD1; V gene: TRBV11-3; clone size: once; CDR3 DNA: TGTGCCAGCAGCTCCGGACAGGTATCCGGGGAGCTGTTTTTT; CDR3 protein: CASSSGQVSGELFF
J gene: TRBJ1-4; CDR3 length: 17; D gene: NA; V gene: TRBV18; clone size: NA; CDR3 DNA: TGTGCCAGCTCACCACCGGGGAGCGCAACAACTAATGAAAAACTGTTTTTT; CDR3 protein: CASSPPGSATTNEKLFF
J gene: TRBJ1-5; CDR3 length: 14; D gene: NA; V gene: TRBV6-5; clone size: NA; CDR3 DNA: TGTGCCAGCAGTTACTCGACAGGTGGTCAGCCCCAGCATTTT; CDR3 protein: CASSYSTGGQPQHF
J gene: TRBJ2-2; CDR3 length: 15; D gene: TRBD1; V gene: TRBV7-9; clone size: NA; CDR3 DNA: TGTGCCAGCAGCTTAGCAGGGGGCCGCACCGGGGAGCTGTTTTTT; CDR3 protein: CASSLAGGRTGELFF
J gene: TRBJ1-4; CDR3 length: 15; D gene: TRBD1; V gene: TRBV30; clone size: NA; CDR3 DNA: TGTGCCTGGAAGTCCGGACAGGGATCTAATGAAAAACTGTTTTTT; CDR3 protein: CAWKSGQGSNEKLFF
J gene: TRBJ2-3; CDR3 length: 18; D gene: NA; V gene: TRBV4-2; clone size: few; CDR3 DNA: TGTGCCAGCAGCCAAGGATGGGCGGGGACCAGTGGCACAGATACGCAGTATTTT; CDR3 protein: CASSQGWAGTSGTDTQYF
J gene: TRBJ1-2; CDR3 length: 14; D gene: NA; V gene: TRBV6-5; clone size: NA; CDR3 DNA: TGTGCCAGCCGGACAGTTGGAGGCTTGCGAGGCTACACCTTC; CDR3 protein: CASRTVGGLRGYTF